The clone carrying this T cell receptor beta chain has a handful of counts. This entry comes from a study of blood T cell repertoires in COVID-19. About the study: In each case, the material was cDNA or gDNA derived from T cells, B-cell-depleted T cells, or PBMCs.

Germline V gene lookup returns CDR1 MNHEY and CDR2 SMNVEV (reference sequence). Trimming cost V 8 bases and J 1 base, with 12 bases left between them. CDR3 length equals 13 residues. Original processing methods: The authors estimated nucleated cell counts from reference gene primer amplification. Profiling relied on immunoSEQ multiplex PCR, and the TCRdb table lists in-frame clones only, not all of them. V, J and clone size are those of that table, while D and trimming were read from the DNA. The sample holds roughly 100,000 clones, roughly 85% seen once. The V gene is TRBV27, the J gene TRBJ2-7; D perhaps matches TRBD1 (6 bases). Sequencing was carried out using peripheral blood. The clonotype comes from a man aged 45-65 years with active COVID-19. CDR3 in amino acids: CASRDIASYEQYF. The CDR3 DNA reads as TGTGCCAGCCGGGACATAGCTTCCTACGAGCAGTACTTC.